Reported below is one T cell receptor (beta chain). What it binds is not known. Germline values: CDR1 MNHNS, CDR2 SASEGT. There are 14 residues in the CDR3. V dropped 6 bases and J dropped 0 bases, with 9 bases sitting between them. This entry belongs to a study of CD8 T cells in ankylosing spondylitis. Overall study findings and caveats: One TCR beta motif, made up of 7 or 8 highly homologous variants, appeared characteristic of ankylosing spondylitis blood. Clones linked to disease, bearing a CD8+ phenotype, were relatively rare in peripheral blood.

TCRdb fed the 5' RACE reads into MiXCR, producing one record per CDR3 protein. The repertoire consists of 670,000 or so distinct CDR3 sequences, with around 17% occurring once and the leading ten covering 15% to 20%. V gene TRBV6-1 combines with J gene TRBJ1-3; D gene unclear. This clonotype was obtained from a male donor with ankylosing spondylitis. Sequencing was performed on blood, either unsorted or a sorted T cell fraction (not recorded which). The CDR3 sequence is CASSLDTSGNTIYF. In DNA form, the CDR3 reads TGTGCCAGCAGCCTTGACACCTCTGGAAACACCATATATTTT.